This TCR beta chain was captured in a study of cytomegalovirus exposure and HLA in healthy donors. Whole-study results and caveats: TCR beta chain V- and J-gene trimming was linked, in a later analysis, to a missense variant in DCLRE1C. Later analysis revealed greater clonal expansion in HLA-associated TCR beta chains than in equally common others.

The PCR made use of 60 Vbeta and 13 Jbeta primers. Assay used: immunoSEQ multiplex PCR; TCRdb lists only in-frame clones, some missing. The table includes about 110,000 clones, about four fifths detected once. Concerning this clone: The target antigen is unknown.

Between the trimmed V and J ends, which lost 4 bases and 8 bases, there was a span of 25 bases. The CDR3 contains 17 residues. The germline CDR1 and CDR2 sequences are SGHRS and YFSETQ. The clonotype originates from a man aged 25-40 years in good health and CMV-seropositive. The source material was PBMCs. The rearrangement links TRBV5-1 to TRBJ2-1, with D possibly being TRBD1 (5 bases). CDR3 amino acids: CASSRDMGRIQSDEQFF. The CDR3, as DNA: TGCGCCAGCAGCCGAGATATGGGGCGCATCCAAAGCGATGAGCAGTTCTTC.